This T cell receptor (beta chain) came from a study of blood T cell repertoires in COVID-19. Study summary: PBMCs, B-cell-depleted T cells, or T cells were the source of the cDNA or gDNA that made up the material.

Repertoires were generated with immunoSEQ multiplex PCR, while TCRdb's copy carries only in-frame clones and drops some. Of approximately 200,000 clones in the sample, 88% were seen once. V lost 10 bases and J lost 6, with 21 bases in between. The CDR3 spans 15 residues. Germline CDR1 reads SEHNR; CDR2 reads FQNEAQ (reference sequence). The source of this sequence is a woman aged 30 to 39 with acute or convalescent COVID-19. Sequenced input: peripheral blood. The chain joins TRBV7-9 to TRBJ2-2, with D tentatively TRBD1 (6 bases). CDR3 nucleotide sequence: TGTGCCACCTCAATCCGGGACACTTGGGCCGGGGAGCTGTTTTTT. Translating gives CATSIRDTWAGELFF.